This T cell receptor (beta chain) was obtained from a study of high-grade serous ovarian cancer treatment subgroups. For the study at large: Samples averaged about 15,000 reads and some 7,500 unique TCR beta rearrangements.

Trimming took off 7 bases at V and 0 bases at J, with 18 bases between the two ends. Looked up from germline, CDR1 is MGHRA and CDR2 is YSYEKL. The CDR3 extends over 17 amino acids. As regards this clone: No antigen is known for it.

Tumor tissue was taken before any definitive surgery or chemotherapy was given. TCRdb's copy holds only in-frame clones and misses some; the assay was immunoSEQ multiplex PCR. Seen here are 7,000 to 10,000 clones, about 70% observed once, and the top ten hold about 6%. Broader study findings: The analyses considered CDR3 and ignored CDR1 and CDR2. Higher neoantigen levels went with greater TCR clonal relatedness.

V gene TRBV4-1 combines with J gene TRBJ2-2; perhaps TRBD2 as D (5 bases). The TCR comes from a human donor with high-grade serous ovarian cancer. The sample taken for sequencing was tumor tissue. CDR3 nucleotides: TGCGCCAGCAACCGGAGGACCGACCCCTCGAACACCGGGGAGCTGTTTTTT. Translated: CASNRRTDPSNTGELFF.